In this sample, the clone carrying this TCR beta chain turned up once. What it recognizes is unknown. The data derive from a study of T cell responses to AZD1222 COVID-19 vaccine. Broader study findings: Spike-wide vaccine-associated CD4 TCRs dominated at 160-218 and 743-854. Elevations in Spike-specific TCR breadth and depth followed administration of two AZD1222 doses. As reported, nearly half of all spike-specific TCRs target variant regions that are unmutated.

The CDR3 runs 16 residues. Per the germline V gene, CDR1 is LGHNA and CDR2 is YSLEER. Trimming cost V 0 bases and J 6 bases, with 15 bases left between them. The repertoire was sequenced with immunoSEQ multiplex PCR; TCRdb's copy has only in-frame clones and lacks some. The table records 100,000 to 150,000 clones, approximately 84% of them present only once. The sequence was obtained from an adult in good health. V is TRBV4-3 and J is TRBJ2-1; perhaps TRBD2 as D (5 bases). The source material was peripheral blood, sampled on day 0 of AZD1222 vaccination. The CDR3 DNA is TGCGCCAGCAGCCAAGATGATCGCCTAGCAGGCAATGAGCAGTTCTTC. This sequence encodes CASSQDDRLAGNEQFF.